The TCR beta chain under discussion was sequenced for a study of spatial heterogeneity in lung cancer. Study-level results: Higher tumor mutation counts went along with higher counts of expanded intratumoral alpha and beta TCRs. Tumor T cell coverage was estimated at around 7.4% for alpha and 13% for beta chains.

This CDR3 spans 15 amino acids. The germline V gene has CDR1 SGHRS and CDR2 YFSETQ. V lost 0 bases and J lost 5; bases outside the gene matches: 7. On each TCR cDNA molecule, a unique molecular identifier was present. TCRdb called the 5' RACE reads again in MiXCR, with one record for every CDR3 protein. The sample records some 4,000 distinct CDR3 sequences, 8.6% being singletons. This clonotype was seen at least ten times. Antigen: not known. Time point described: sample taken at primary tumor resection. Extraction of whole RNA from tumor, nontumor lung or frozen PBMC preceded unsorted sequencing. The TCR comes from a male donor with early-stage non-small cell lung cancer. This sample comprised lung tumor tissue, obtained at surgery. The chain is built from TRBV5-1 and TRBJ2-5; TRBD2 aligns across 7 bases. Here the CDR3 DNA reads TGCGCCAGCAGCTTGGGTGAGGGAGGGCTGGAGACCCAGTACTTC. This gives the protein CASSLGEGGLETQYF.